Detailed here is one T cell receptor (beta chain). What it binds is not known. The V gene end was trimmed by 2 bases and the J gene end by 2 bases; junction bases not matched to a gene: 7. The CDR3 is 15 residues long. The germline V gene has CDR1 SGHKS and CDR2 YYEKEE (reference sequence). 60 Vbeta and 13 Jbeta primers were used in PCR. The data were produced by immunoSEQ multiplex PCR, yet TCRdb's version contains in-frame clones alone and is incomplete. The sample table includes 50,000 to 70,000 clones. This sample was taken from a study of cytomegalovirus exposure and HLA in healthy donors. About the study: Among roughly 180 million T cells, an earlier analysis found around 100 million unique TCR beta sequences. Study conclusions and caveats: Listed as cytomegalovirus-associated were over 150 TCR beta chains. Most of the TCR beta V segments (in an earlier analysis) were productive either about 87% or about 30% of the time. Later analysis identified a missense DCLRE1C variant that was linked to TCR beta V- and J-gene trimming.

Sequencing was performed on PBMCs. The receptor's source is a male donor in good health and CMV-seronegative. V gene TRBV5-5 combines with J gene TRBJ2-7; 7 bases align to TRBD2. CDR3 DNA: TGTGCCAGCAGCTTTGGCGGGGGTCCCCCCTACGAGCAGTACTTC. Its translation is CASSFGGGPPYEQYF.